Shown below are 9 T cell receptor beta chains from a single sample sequenced in a study of cytomegalovirus exposure and HLA in healthy donors. This PCR relied on a set of 60 Vbeta primers and 13 Jbeta primers. Assay: immunoSEQ multiplex PCR; the TCRdb copy retains only in-frame clones and omits some. Of under 200,000 clones listed, roughly 70% are singletons. The sample comprised PBMCs. The receptors derive from a woman between 40 and 55 years old in good health and CMV-seropositive.

This clone was picked up a small number of times. The chain links TRBV5-4 to TRBJ2-1, with 8 bases lining up with TRBD2. Germline V lookup: CDR1 SGHNT, CDR2 YYREEE (reference sequence). This CDR3 is built from 16 residues. J lost 6 bases, V lost 5 bases, and 13 bases had no gene match. The CDR3 DNA sequence: TGTGCCAGCAGTCCTACAGCGGGGGTCGAAGTCAATGAGCAGTTCTTC. It specifies CASSPTAGVEVNEQFF.

This chain joins TRBV7-2 and TRBJ2-7; 14 bases agree with TRBD2. J lost 9 bases, V lost 3 bases, and 7 bases had no gene match. CDR3 length equals 15 residues. Germline V gene lookup returns CDR1 SGHTA and CDR2 FQGNSA. The CDR3 loop reads CASSFGRLAGGGQYF. The CDR3 bases are TGTGCCAGCAGCTTCGGAAGACTAGCGGGAGGGGGGCAGTACTTC.

As to this clone: An end of the junction differs from the germline gene, which may be a read error. This chain uses TRBV7-7 with TRBJ2-2, with D possibly matching TRBD2 (6 bases). The CDR3 runs 14 residues. CDR1 and CDR2 (germline): SSHAT, FNYEAQ (reference sequence). CDR3 DNA sequence: TGTGCTAGCAGCTTACGCGGGGACACCGGGGAGCTGTTTTTT. Its translation is CASSLRGDTGELFF.

The genes are TRBV2 and TRBJ1-5; possible D gene TRBD1, 5 bases. The V gene lost 2 bases and the J gene lost 2 bases, with 10 bases spanning the gap. The CDR3 covers 15 residues. Germline assignment: CDR1 SNHLY and CDR2 FYNNEI. The CDR3 loop reads CASSEQGRGNQPQHF. CDR3 sequence (DNA): TGTGCCAGCAGTGAACAGGGTCGTGGCAATCAGCCCCAGCATTTT.

This clone was detected a few times. The genes are TRBV10-2 and TRBJ2-1, with TRBD2 identical over 12 bases. CDR3 length equals 14 residues. The germline V gene encodes CDR1 WSHSY and CDR2 SAAADI. The V segment lost 6 bases and the J segment 3 bases; nucleotides outside the gene matches: 0. CDR3 nucleotide sequence: TGCGCCAGCAGGACTAGCGGGGGCTACAATGAGCAGTTCTTC. This sequence encodes CASRTSGGYNEQFF.

This chain links TRBV20-1 with TRBJ1-1, with TRBD1 identical over 8 bases. V was pared by 6 bases and J by 8 bases, with 5 bases of the junction left unmatched. The germline CDR1 and CDR2 sequences are DFQATT and SNEGSKA (reference sequence). This CDR3 has 11 residues. CDR3 bases: TGCAGTGCAAGCCGGACAGGGGAAGCTTTCTTT. As protein: CSASRTGEAFF.

J is TRBJ1-5 and V is TRBV5-5; D gene unclear. This CDR3 has 15 amino acids. Germline values: CDR1 SGHKS, CDR2 YYEKEE (reference sequence). V lost 3 bases, J lost 3 bases, and 13 bases lay in between. The CDR3 nucleotides are TGTGCCAGCAGCTCCTACCAGGCAGACAATCAGCCCCAGCATTTT. This gives the protein CASSSYQADNQPQHF.

V gene TRBV4-3 combines with J gene TRBJ1-1; 9 nucleotides align to TRBD1. V lost 5 bases and J lost 10; bases outside the gene matches: 8. Per the germline V gene, CDR1 is LGHNA and CDR2 is YSLEER. There are 13 residues in the CDR3. The CDR3: CASSSNRGLGAFF. The CDR3 DNA follows: TGCGCCAGCAGCTCAAACAGGGGGCTCGGAGCTTTCTTT.

This clone appeared a few times. The chain joins TRBV19 to TRBJ2-2; D remains unclear. The ends were cut back, 7 bases at V and 1 base at J, with 13 bases in the middle. CDR3 size: 15 residues. Germline V gene data show CDR1 as LNHDA and CDR2 as SQIVND (reference sequence). The CDR3 bases are TGTGCCAGTAATCGACACTCGGTGAACACCGGGGAGCTGTTTTTT. Encoded protein: CASNRHSVNTGELFF.